This TCR beta chain was sequenced for a study of blood T cell repertoires in COVID-19 (dated by TCRdb to the early 2020s). Notes on the research overall: The collaborator samples originated in the United States, Italy and Spain and spanned the acute and convalescent phases of COVID-19. The material from the prospective study consisted of cDNA or gDNA derived from T cells, B-cell-depleted T cells, or PBMCs. Subjects who had been exposed to COVID-19, were actively infected with it, or had recovered from it provided the deeply sampled blood TCRbeta repertoires that made up the dataset. The repertoires were released in a freely available public database intended as a resource for research on the immune response to SARS-CoV-2. The samples were drawn from the first 160 participants of the ongoing ImmuneRACE study and from over a thousand subjects provided by 6 global collaborators. Nearly every sample came with metadata listing a de-identified subject ID, COVID-19 status, age in years and sex. Where HLA class I and class II types were available, the types were taken from metadata supplied by the sample provider, not from assay-based typing. Results and caveats for the whole study, not just this receptor: The quantity of clinical and demographic metadata differed by source and by participant and was supplied without curation.

TCRbeta CDR3 regions were amplified from genomic DNA using the immunoSEQ Assay, a bias-controlled multiplex PCR. Per the source publication's procedure: The number of nucleated cells in each sample was estimated by amplification of reference gene primers within the assay. To quantify the absolute abundance of each unique TCRbeta CDR3 rearrangement, sequence reads were collapsed and filtered. Productive Simpson clonality was computed per sample as the square root of Simpson's diversity index over productive rearrangements. TCRdb holds this immuneACCESS table with in-frame rearrangements only. Some clones are missing; in checked studies, unresolved V genes explain under half, and the rest has no known cause. D and trimming come from the DNA, and the V and J calls and clone size come from that table. Counted in this sample were some 100,000 clones; around 82% of them appeared once. Around 7.3% of the sample is held by the ten biggest clonotypes.

As for this clone: The clone's antigen remains unknown. The sample holds no much larger clone one base away, and base qualities are not on file.

Counted from cysteine to phenylalanine, this CDR3 has 15 amino acids. The entry retains the CDR3 DNA only, 45 bases that are in frame from base 1. Trimming at the junction amounts to 4 bases on V and 3 bases on J, and the germline ends lie 15 bases apart. From a lookup of the germline V gene, CDR1 and CDR2 are KGHSY and FQNENV. The collaborating institutions used their own protocols to collect whole blood in K2EDTA tubes. For TCRbeta analysis, collaborators shipped samples in one of three forms: frozen whole blood, isolated PBMCs, or DNA extracted from either of those sample types. The chain is made from TRBV16 and TRBJ2-5, with a weak D call of TRBD1 (6 bases match). The source is a man aged 45-65 years with active or convalescent COVID-19. Input material: peripheral blood. The nucleotides read TGTGCCAGCAGCCCCGGGGCAGGGGAAGAAGAGACCCAGTACTTC. The translation is CASSPGAGEEETQYF.